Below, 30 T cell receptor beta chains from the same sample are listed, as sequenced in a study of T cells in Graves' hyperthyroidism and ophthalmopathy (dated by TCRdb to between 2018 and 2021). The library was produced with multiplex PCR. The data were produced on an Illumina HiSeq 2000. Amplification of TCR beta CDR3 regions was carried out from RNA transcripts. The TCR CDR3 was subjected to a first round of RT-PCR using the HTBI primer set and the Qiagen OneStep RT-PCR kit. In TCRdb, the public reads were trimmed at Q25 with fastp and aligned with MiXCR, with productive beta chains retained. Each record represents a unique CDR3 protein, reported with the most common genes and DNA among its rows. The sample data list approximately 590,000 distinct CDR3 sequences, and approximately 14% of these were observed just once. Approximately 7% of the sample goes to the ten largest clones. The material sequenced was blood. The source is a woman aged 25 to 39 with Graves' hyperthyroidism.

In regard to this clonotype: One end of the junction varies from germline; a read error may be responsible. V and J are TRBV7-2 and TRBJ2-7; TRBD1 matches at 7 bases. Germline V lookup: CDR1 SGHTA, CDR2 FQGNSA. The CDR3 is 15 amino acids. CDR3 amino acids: CASCLGPGGAYEQYF. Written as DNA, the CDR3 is TGTGCCAGCTGCTTAGGACCAGGGGGAGCCTACGAGCAGTACTTC. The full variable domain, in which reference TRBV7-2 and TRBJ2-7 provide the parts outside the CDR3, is GAGVSQSPSNKVTEKGKDVELRCDPISGHTALYWYRQSLGQGLEFLIYFQGNSAPDKSGLPSDRFSAERTGGSVSTLTIQRTQQEDSAVYLCASCLGPGGAYEQYFGPGTRLTVT.

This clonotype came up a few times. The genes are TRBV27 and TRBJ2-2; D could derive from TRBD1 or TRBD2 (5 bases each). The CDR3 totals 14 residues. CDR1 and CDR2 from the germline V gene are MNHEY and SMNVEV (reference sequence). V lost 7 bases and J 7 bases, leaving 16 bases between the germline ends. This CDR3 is CASNPTGGGGELFF. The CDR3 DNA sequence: TGTGCCAGCAACCCAACGGGTGGGGGCGGGGAGCTGTTTTTT.

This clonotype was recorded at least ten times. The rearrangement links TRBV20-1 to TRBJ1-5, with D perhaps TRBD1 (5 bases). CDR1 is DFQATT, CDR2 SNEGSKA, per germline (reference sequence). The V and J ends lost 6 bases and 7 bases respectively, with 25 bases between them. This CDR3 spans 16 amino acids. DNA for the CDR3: TGCAGTGCCCCAGATAGGGCAGGGAAATCGGGACAGCCCCAGCATTTT. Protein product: CSAPDRAGKSGQPQHF.

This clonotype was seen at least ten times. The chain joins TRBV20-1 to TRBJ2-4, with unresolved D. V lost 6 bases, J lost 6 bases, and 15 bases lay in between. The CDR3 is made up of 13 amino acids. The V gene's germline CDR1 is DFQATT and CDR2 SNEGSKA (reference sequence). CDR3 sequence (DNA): TGCAGTGCAGCCGCAGGACCTACAAACATTCAGTACTTC. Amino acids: CSAAAGPTNIQYF.

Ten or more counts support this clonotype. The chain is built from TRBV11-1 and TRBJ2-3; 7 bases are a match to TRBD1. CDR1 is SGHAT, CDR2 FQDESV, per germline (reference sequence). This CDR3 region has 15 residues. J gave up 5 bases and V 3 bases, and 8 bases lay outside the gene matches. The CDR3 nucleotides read TGTGCCAGCAGCTTGGGCAGGGGGATGGAAGATACGCAGTATTTT. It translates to CASSLGRGMEDTQYF.

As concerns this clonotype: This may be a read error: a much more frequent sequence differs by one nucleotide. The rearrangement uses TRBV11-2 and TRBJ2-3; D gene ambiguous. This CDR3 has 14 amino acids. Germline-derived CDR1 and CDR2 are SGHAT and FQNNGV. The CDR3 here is CAGSLGAITDTQYF. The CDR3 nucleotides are TGTGCCGGCAGCTTAGGAGCGATAACAGATACGCAGTATTTT.

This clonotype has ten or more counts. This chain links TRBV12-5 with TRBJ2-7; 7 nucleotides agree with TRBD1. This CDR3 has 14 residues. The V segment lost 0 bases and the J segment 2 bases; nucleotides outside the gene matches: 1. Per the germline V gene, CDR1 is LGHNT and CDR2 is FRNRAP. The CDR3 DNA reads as TGTGCTAGTGGTTTGGTCGACAGGGCCTACGAGCAGTACTTC. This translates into CASGLVDRAYEQYF.

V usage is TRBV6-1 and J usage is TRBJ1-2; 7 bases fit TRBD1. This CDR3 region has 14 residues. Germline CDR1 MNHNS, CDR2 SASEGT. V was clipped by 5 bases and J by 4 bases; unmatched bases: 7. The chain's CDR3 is CASSPRGDIYGYTF. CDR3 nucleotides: TGTGCCAGCAGTCCCAGGGGGGATATCTATGGCTACACCTTC.

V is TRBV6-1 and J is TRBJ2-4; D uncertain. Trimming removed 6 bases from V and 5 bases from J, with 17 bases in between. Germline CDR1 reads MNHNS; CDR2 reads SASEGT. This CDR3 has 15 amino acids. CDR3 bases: TGTGCCAGCAGCATCGGTGCCGCGGCGGAAAACATTCAGTACTTC. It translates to CASSIGAAAENIQYF.

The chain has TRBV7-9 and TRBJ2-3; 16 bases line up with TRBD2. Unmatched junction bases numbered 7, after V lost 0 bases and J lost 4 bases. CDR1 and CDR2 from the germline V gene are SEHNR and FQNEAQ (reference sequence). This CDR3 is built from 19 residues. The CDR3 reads CASSLARGTSGRAADTQYF. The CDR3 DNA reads TGTGCCAGCAGCTTAGCGAGGGGGACTAGCGGGAGGGCCGCAGATACGCAGTATTTT.

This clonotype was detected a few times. The CDR3 loop is CASSLEGLPTGELFF. The CDR3 DNA sequence: TGTGCCAGCAGCTTAGAGGGACTCCCCACCGGGGAGCTGTTTTTT. The chain is built from TRBV7-2 and TRBJ2-2; a possible D gene is TRBD2 (6 bases). The CDR3 spans 15 residues. V was clipped by 1 base and J by 4 bases, with 10 bases between them. Germline loops: CDR1 SGHTA, CDR2 FQGNSA.

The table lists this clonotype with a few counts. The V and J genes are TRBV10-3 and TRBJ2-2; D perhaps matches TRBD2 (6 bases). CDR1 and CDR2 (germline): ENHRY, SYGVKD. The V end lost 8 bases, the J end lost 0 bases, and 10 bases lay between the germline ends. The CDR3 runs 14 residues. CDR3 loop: CAIRASANTGELFF. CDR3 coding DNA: TGTGCCATCCGGGCTAGCGCGAACACCGGGGAGCTGTTTTTT.

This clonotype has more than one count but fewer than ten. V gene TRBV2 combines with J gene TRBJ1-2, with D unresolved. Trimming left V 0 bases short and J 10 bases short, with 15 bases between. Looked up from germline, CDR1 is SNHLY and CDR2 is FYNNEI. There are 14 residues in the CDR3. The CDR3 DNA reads TGTGCCAGCAGTGAAGCTAACCCCCGCACCCCCTACACCTTC. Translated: CASSEANPRTPYTF. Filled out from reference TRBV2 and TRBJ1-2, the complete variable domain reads EPEVTQTPSHQVTQMGQEVILRCVPISNHLYFYWYRQILGQKVEFLVSFYNNEISEKSEIFDDQFSVERPDGSNFTLKIRSTKLEDSAMYFCASSEANPRTPYTFGSGTRLTVV.

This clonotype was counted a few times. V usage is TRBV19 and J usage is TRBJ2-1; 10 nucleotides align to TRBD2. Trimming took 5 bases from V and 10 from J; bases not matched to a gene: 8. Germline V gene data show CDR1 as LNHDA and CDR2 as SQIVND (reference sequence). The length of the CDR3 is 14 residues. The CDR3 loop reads CASSPSGRRTEQFF. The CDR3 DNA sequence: TGTGCCAGTAGTCCTAGCGGGAGAAGGACCGAGCAGTTCTTC.

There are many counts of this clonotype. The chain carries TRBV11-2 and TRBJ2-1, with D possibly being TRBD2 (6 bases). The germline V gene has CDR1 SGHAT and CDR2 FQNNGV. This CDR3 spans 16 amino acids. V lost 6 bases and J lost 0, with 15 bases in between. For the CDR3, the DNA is TGTGCCAGCAGGCCACCGGGACTCCGCTCCTACAATGAGCAGTTCTTC. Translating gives CASRPPGLRSYNEQFF.

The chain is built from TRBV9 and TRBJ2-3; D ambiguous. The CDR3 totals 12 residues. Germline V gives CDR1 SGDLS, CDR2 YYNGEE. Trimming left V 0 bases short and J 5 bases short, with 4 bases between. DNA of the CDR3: TGTGCCAGCAGCGTAGGGGTAGATACGCAGTATTTT. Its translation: CASSVGVDTQYF.

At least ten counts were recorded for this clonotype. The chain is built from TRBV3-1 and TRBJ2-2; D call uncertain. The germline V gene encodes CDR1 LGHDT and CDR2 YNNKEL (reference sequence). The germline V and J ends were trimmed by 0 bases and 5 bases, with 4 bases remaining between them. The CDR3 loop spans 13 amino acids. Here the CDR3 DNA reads TGTGCCAGCAGCCAAGATCCAACCGGGGAGCTGTTTTTT. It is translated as CASSQDPTGELFF.

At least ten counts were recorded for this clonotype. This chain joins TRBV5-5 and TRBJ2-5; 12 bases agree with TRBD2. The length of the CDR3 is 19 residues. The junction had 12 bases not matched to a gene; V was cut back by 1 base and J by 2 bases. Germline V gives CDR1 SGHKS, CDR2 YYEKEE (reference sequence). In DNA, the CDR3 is TGTGCCAGCAGCTTGAGGTTAGGCCTAGCGGGAGGGCCGCAAGAGACCCAGTACTTC. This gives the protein CASSLRLGLAGGPQETQYF.

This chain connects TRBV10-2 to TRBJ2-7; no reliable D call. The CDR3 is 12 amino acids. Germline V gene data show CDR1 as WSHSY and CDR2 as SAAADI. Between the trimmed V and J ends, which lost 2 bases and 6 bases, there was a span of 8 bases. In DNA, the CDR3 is TGCGCCAGCAGTGAGGGCCCGACCGAGCAGTACTTC. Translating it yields CASSEGPTEQYF.

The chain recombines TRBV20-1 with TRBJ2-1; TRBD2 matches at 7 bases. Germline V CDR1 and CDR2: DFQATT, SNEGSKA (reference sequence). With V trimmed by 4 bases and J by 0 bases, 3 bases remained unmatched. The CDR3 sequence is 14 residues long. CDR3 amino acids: CSATWTSSYNEQFF. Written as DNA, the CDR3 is TGCAGTGCTACTTGGACTAGCTCCTACAATGAGCAGTTCTTC.

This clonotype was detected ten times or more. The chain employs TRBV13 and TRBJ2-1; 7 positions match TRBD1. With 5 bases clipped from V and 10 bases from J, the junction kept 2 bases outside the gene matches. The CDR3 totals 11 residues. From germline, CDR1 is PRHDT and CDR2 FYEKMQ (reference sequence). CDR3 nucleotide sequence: TGTGCCAGCAGCCTGGGACAGGAGCAGTTCTTC. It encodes CASSLGQEQFF.

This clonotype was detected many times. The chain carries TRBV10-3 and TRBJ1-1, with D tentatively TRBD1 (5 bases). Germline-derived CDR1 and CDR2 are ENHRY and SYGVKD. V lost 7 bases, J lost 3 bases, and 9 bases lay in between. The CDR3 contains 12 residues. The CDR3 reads CAIMRGDTEAFF. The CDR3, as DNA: TGTGCCATCATGCGAGGGGACACTGAAGCTTTCTTT.

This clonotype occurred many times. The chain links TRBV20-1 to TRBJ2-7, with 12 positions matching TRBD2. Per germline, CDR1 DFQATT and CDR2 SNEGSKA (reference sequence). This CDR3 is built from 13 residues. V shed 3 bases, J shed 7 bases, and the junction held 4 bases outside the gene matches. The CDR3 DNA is TGCAGTGCTAGCCGGACTAGCGGGAAAGAGCAGTACTTC. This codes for CSASRTSGKEQYF.

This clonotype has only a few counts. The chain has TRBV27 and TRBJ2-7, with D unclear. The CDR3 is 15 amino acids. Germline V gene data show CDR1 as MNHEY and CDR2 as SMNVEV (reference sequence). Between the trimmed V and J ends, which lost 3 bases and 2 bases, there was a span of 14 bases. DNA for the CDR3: TGTGCCAGCAGTTTGGGCCCCTCATCAGCCTACGAGCAGTACTTC. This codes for CASSLGPSSAYEQYF.

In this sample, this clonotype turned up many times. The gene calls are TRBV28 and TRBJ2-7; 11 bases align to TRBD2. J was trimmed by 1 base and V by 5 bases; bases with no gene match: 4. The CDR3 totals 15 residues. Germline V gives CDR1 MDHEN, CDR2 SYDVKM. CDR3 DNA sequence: TGTGCCAGCAGTAAGGGACTAGCGGCTTCCTACGAGCAGTACTTC. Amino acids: CASSKGLAASYEQYF.

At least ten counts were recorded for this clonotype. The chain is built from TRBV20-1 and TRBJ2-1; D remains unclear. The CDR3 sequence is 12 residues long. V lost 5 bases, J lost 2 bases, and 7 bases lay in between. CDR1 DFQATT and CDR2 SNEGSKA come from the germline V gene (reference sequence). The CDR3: CSALAPYNEQFF. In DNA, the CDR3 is TGCAGTGCTCTGGCCCCCTACAATGAGCAGTTCTTC.

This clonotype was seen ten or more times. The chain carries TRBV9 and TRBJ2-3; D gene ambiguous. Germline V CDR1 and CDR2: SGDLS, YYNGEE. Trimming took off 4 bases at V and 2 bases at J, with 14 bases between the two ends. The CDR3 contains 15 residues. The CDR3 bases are TGTGCCAGCAGCCCCTCGTGGAGCCACACAGATACGCAGTATTTT. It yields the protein CASSPSWSHTDTQYF. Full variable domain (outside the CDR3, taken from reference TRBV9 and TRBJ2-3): DSGVTQTPKHLITATGQRVTLRCSPRSGDLSVYWYQQSLDQGLQFLIQYYNGEERAKGNILERFSAQQFPDLHSELNLSSLELGDSALYFCASSPSWSHTDTQYFGPGTRLTVL.

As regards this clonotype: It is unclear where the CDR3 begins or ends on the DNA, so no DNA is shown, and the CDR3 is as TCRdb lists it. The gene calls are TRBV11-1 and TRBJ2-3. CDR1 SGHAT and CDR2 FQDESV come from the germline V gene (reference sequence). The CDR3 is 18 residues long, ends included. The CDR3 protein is CASSFYICSARRTDTQYF.

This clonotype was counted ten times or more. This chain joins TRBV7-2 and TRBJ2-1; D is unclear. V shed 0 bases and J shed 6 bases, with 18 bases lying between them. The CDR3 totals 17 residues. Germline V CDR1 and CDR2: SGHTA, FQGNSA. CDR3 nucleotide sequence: TGTGCCAGCAGCTTAGCCCTCCTCCTCCAGCGTTTCAATGAGCAGTTCTTC. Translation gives CASSLALLLQRFNEQFF.

CDR3 loop: CASTGGLAFPDTQYF. The DNA of the CDR3 is TGCGCCAGCACCGGGGGACTAGCTTTCCCAGATACGCAGTATTTT. The V and J genes are TRBV5-1 and TRBJ2-3, with 9 nucleotides matching TRBD2. CDR1 is SGHRS and CDR2 is YFSETQ in the germline V gene. J was trimmed by 4 bases and V by 6 bases; bases with no gene match: 9. The length of the CDR3 is 15 residues. The full variable domain, completed using reference TRBV5-1 and TRBJ2-3, is KAGVTQTPRYLIKTRGQQVTLSCSPISGHRSVSWYQQTPGQGLQFLFEYFSETQRNKGNFPGRFSGRQFSNSRSEMNVSTLELGDSALYLCASTGGLAFPDTQYFGPGTRLTVL.